This T cell receptor (beta chain) is drawn from a study of radiotherapy plus CTLA-4 blockade in lung cancer. Study observations and caveats: TCR clones from tumors expanded in blood after radiotherapy plus ipilimumab.

Participants had chemo-refractory metastatic non-small-cell lung cancer and were treated with focal radiation plus ipilimumab CTLA-4 blockade. TCRdb's copy holds only in-frame clones and misses some; the assay was immunoSEQ multiplex PCR. The sample holds about 97,000 clones, around 79% seen once. With regard to this clone: Its target is unknown. The sample has other DNA sequences that encode this CDR3 too.

This clonotype was obtained from a human donor with non-small cell lung cancer who had a partial response to radiotherapy plus ipilimumab. Some clones in this sample may be carry-over from other donors' samples. The source material was peripheral blood, sampled from a patient treated with radiotherapy plus ipilimumab.

The CDR3 sequence is CASSLGAGMNTEAFF. The CDR3 nucleotides are TGTGCCAGCTCCCTGGGGGCAGGTATGAACACTGAAGCTTTCTTT. The chain joins TRBV7-2 to TRBJ1-1; the D gene is possibly TRBD1 (6 bases). V was shortened by 8 bases and J by 0 bases, with 16 bases between the two germline ends. Germline assignment: CDR1 SGHTA and CDR2 FQGNSA. CDR3 length equals 15 residues.